This T cell receptor beta chain came from a study of blood T cells in healthy people across ages. Study information: About one barcoded TCR beta cDNA was captured per two T cells.

PCR was performed a second time for roughly 6 to 12 cycles using a sample-barcoded 5' primer and a J-beta primer mix. TCRdb reprocessed the 5' RACE reads via MiXCR and lists one record per CDR3 protein. In the table there are some 640,000 distinct CDR3 sequences, about 30% of which are singletons. Germline trimming cut 2 bases from V and 6 bases from J; bases unmatched to any gene: 5. This CDR3 is 15 amino acids long. Germline CDR1 SGHNT, CDR2 YYREEE (reference sequence). Per sample, extraction of total RNA gave at least 5 micrograms in every case. Sequenced material: blood. This sequence was found in an elderly woman in good health. The rearrangement uses TRBV5-4 and TRBJ1-4; TRBD1 agrees at 9 bases. The CDR3 bases are TGTGCCAGCAGCTTACAGGGGGCGGGAGATGAAAAACTGTTTTTT. It yields the protein CASSLQGAGDEKLFF.